Listed here are 32 T cell receptor beta chains from one sample, sequenced in a study of breast tumors, draining lymph nodes, adjacent tissues. Axillary draining lymph nodes of breast cancer patients supplied the node samples. TCRdb re-called the multiplex PCR reads through MiXCR, storing one row per CDR3 protein. The table includes approximately 230,000 distinct CDR3 sequences, 30% to 35% detected once. Sequenced input: axillary lymph node tissue. Receptors originate from a female donor with breast cancer. Some clones in this sample may be carry-over from other donors' samples.

About this clonotype itself: Without the conserved terminal phenylalanine or tryptophan, this CDR3 likely stems from a read error. The V call is TRBV19, the J call TRBJ1-2; TRBD1 aligns across 7 bases. The trim removed 5 bases at V and 6 bases at J, leaving 15 bases unmatched. CDR1 LNHDA and CDR2 SQIVND come from the germline V gene (reference sequence). The CDR3 covers 16 residues. CDR3 nucleotides: TGTGCCAGTAGTCACAGGGGACAGAAGATAAAGAATGGCTACACCTCC. Protein sequence: CASSHRGQKIKNGYTS.

This clonotype was seen at least ten times. The chain couples TRBV7-8 to TRBJ2-7, with TRBD2 matching 14 bases. The CDR3 is made up of 15 amino acids. V lost 5 bases and J lost 4; bases outside the gene matches: 4. The germline CDR1 and CDR2 sequences are SGHVS and FQNEAQ. The CDR3 spells CASSQTSGRVYEQYF. CDR3 DNA sequence: TGTGCCAGCAGCCAGACTAGCGGGAGGGTATACGAGCAGTACTTC.

In this sample, this clonotype turned up many times. The gene calls are TRBV7-3 and TRBJ2-1, with 8 bases lining up with TRBD2. Per the germline V gene, CDR1 is SGHTA and CDR2 is FQGTGA. CDR3 length: 16 residues. V dropped 0 bases and J dropped 5; count of bases not matched to a gene: 6. The CDR3 DNA reads TGTGCCAGCAGCTTAACGGGTAGCGGGGCGAACAATGAGCAGTTCTTC. Amino acid sequence: CASSLTGSGANNEQFF.

Many counts were recorded for this clonotype. This chain joins TRBV7-2 and TRBJ2-2; 13 bases align to TRBD2. CDR1 and CDR2 (germline): SGHTA, FQGNSA. The V gene end was trimmed by 5 bases and the J gene end by 0 bases; junction bases not matched to a gene: 6. The CDR3 sequence is 18 residues long. Here the CDR3 reads CASSILAGGPSNTGELFF. CDR3 nucleotide sequence: TGTGCCAGCAGCATACTAGCGGGGGGGCCCTCGAACACCGGGGAGCTGTTTTTT.

V is TRBV9 and J is TRBJ2-3; no firm D call. The CDR3 is 14 residues long. Per germline, CDR1 SGDLS and CDR2 YYNGEE. V was shortened by 5 bases and J by 1 base, with 11 bases between the two germline ends. The DNA for the CDR3 is TGTGCCAGCAGTGACGTGTTAGGCACAGATACGCAGTATTTT. Encoded protein: CASSDVLGTDTQYF.

The rearrangement links TRBV5-6 to TRBJ1-3, with D possibly being TRBD1 (5 bases). V lost 3 bases and J lost 0, with 13 bases in between. This CDR3 is 16 amino acids long. CDR1 and CDR2 (germline): SGHDT, YYEEEE. The CDR3 region has the DNA TGTGCCAGCAGCTACTCTCCGGGGGACTCTGGAAACACCATATATTTT. This translates into CASSYSPGDSGNTIYF. Drawing the rest from reference TRBV5-6 and TRBJ1-3, the complete variable domain is DAGVTQSPTHLIKTRGQQVTLRCSPKSGHDTVSWYQQALGQGPQFIFQYYEEEERQRGNFPDRFSGHQFPNYSSELNVNALLLGDSALYLCASSYSPGDSGNTIYFGEGSWLTVV.

In this sample, this clonotype turned up many times. The CDR3 DNA sequence: TGTGCCATCAGTGAGTCGATTGAGAGCGATGAGCAGTTCTTC. Residues: CAISESIESDEQFF. The J gene is TRBJ2-1, the V gene TRBV10-3; no definite D call. CDR1 and CDR2 (germline): ENHRY, SYGVKD. There are 14 residues in the CDR3. With 0 bases removed from V and 8 bases from J, the gap between germline ends came to 11 bases.

V is TRBV7-3 and J is TRBJ2-3; a weak D match, TRBD2 (6 bases). The germline V gene encodes CDR1 SGHTA and CDR2 FQGTGA. CDR3 length: 16 amino acids. V was clipped by 2 bases and J by 0 bases, with 12 bases between them. The CDR3 sequence: CASSLVPGTSTDTQYF. The CDR3 region has the DNA TGTGCCAGCAGCTTAGTCCCCGGGACTAGCACAGATACGCAGTATTTT.

This clonotype was recorded many times. The chain combines TRBV5-6 with TRBJ1-2, with 7 bases identical to TRBD1. V was clipped by 2 bases and J by 6 bases; unmatched bases: 4. Germline V gives CDR1 SGHDT, CDR2 YYEEEE. The CDR3 is made up of 13 amino acids. Here the CDR3 DNA reads TGTGCCAGCAGCTTACAGGGGTATGATGGCTACACCTTC. It is translated as CASSLQGYDGYTF.

This clonotype was counted ten times or more. The chain is built from TRBV6-5 and TRBJ2-1; 10 bases are a match to TRBD1. CDR1 MNHEY and CDR2 SVGAGI come from the germline V gene. The CDR3 length is 16 residues. Trimming removed 6 bases from V and 7 bases from J; junction bases left unmatched: 12. CDR3 amino acids: CASSSGPGQGMNEQFF. In nucleotides, the CDR3 is TGTGCCAGCAGCTCCGGGCCGGGACAGGGGATGAATGAGCAGTTCTTC.

This chain's CDR3 is CASSQGVGERTGELFF. The CDR3 DNA sequence: TGTGCCAGCAGCCAAGGGGTGGGAGAGCGGACCGGGGAGCTGTTTTTT. The chain recombines TRBV3-1 with TRBJ2-2; maybe TRBD2 (5 bases). Germline values: CDR1 LGHDT, CDR2 YNNKEL (reference sequence). The V and J ends lost 1 base and 5 bases respectively, with 14 bases between them. This CDR3 is 16 amino acids long.

CDR3 in amino acids: CSAYSQESSYEQYF. The CDR3 DNA follows: TGCAGTGCCTATTCACAGGAGAGCTCCTACGAGCAGTACTTC. This rearrangement joins TRBV20-1 to TRBJ2-7, with a possible D match to TRBD1 (5 bases). Trimming pared 6 bases from V and 0 bases from J, leaving 15 bases between. The CDR3 is 14 amino acids. CDR1 and CDR2 from the germline V gene are DFQATT and SNEGSKA (reference sequence).

This clonotype was recorded at least ten times. The V call is TRBV19, the J call TRBJ1-2, with 7 bases matching TRBD1. Germline V CDR1 and CDR2: LNHDA, SQIVND (reference sequence). The CDR3 runs to 15 residues. The ends lost 5 bases at V and 4 bases at J; junction bases unmatched: 10. For the CDR3, the DNA is TGTGCCAGTAGTCCGACAGGGATCCTCGGCTATGGCTACACCTTC. Its protein is CASSPTGILGYGYTF.

Many counts were recorded for this clonotype. DNA for the CDR3: TGTGCCAGCTCCCGGACTAGCGCGAACACCGGGGAGCTGTTTTTT. It encodes CASSRTSANTGELFF. The J gene is TRBJ2-2, the V gene TRBV7-3; 9 bases are a match to TRBD2. The CDR3 is 15 amino acids. V lost 8 bases and J lost 0; bases outside the gene matches: 4. CDR1 is SGHTA and CDR2 is FQGTGA in the germline V gene.

Concerning this clonotype itself: A much more abundant neighbour one base away suggests this may be a read error. The rearrangement uses TRBV20-1 and TRBJ2-5; TRBD1 matches at 9 bases. CDR1 is DFQATT and CDR2 is SNEGSKA in the germline V gene (reference sequence). The CDR3 extends over 14 amino acids. CDR3 sequence reads: CSASQGAHQATQYF. Here the CDR3 DNA reads TGCAGTGCTTCACAGGGGGCTCACCAAGCGACCCAGTACTTC.

This clonotype was counted at least ten times. The V and J genes are TRBV7-2 and TRBJ2-7; 9 nucleotides line up with TRBD2. This CDR3 has 14 amino acids. V trimming: 2 bases; J trimming: 4 bases; junction bases outside the gene matches: 3. CDR1 and CDR2 from the germline V gene are SGHTA and FQGNSA. The CDR3 sequence: CASSLSGGQYEQYF. Written as DNA, the CDR3 is TGTGCCAGCAGCTTAAGCGGGGGGCAATACGAGCAGTACTTC.

The chain couples TRBV6-5 to TRBJ2-3; 14 bases agree with TRBD2. Germline CDR1 is MNHEY and CDR2 is SVGAGI. The CDR3 length is 21 residues. V was pared by 5 bases and J by 3 bases, with 19 bases of the junction left unmatched. The CDR3 nucleotides read TGTGCCAGCAGTCCGGGGAAAGTCGGGACTAGCGGGAGACGGGTGACAGATACGCAGTATTTT. Its protein is CASSPGKVGTSGRRVTDTQYF.

Of note for this clonotype: A much larger clone is a single base away; this may be a read error. The genes are TRBV6-5 and TRBJ1-2; D possibly corresponds to TRBD1 (6 bases). Germline-derived CDR1 and CDR2 are MNHEY and SVGAGI. The CDR3 runs 14 residues. V was trimmed by 5 bases and J by 4 bases, leaving 14 bases between them. Here the CDR3 reads CASSLARQVYGYTF. DNA of the CDR3: TGTGCCAGCAGTCTCGCTAGACAGGTCTATGGCTACACCTTC.

The chain employs TRBV5-8 and TRBJ1-4, with D perhaps TRBD1 (6 bases). In germline, CDR1 is SGHTS, CDR2 YDEGEE. CDR3 size: 17 residues. Deletions cut 1 base from V and 6 bases from J, with 19 bases between. In DNA form, the CDR3 reads TGTGCCAGCAGCTTGTATGGCGGGGGCCCGGGGGATGAAAAACTGTTTTTT. Translating it yields CASSLYGGGPGDEKLFF.

This clonotype was picked up one time. No conserved phenylalanine or tryptophan ends this CDR3, so it is likely a read error. V gene TRBV3-1 combines with J gene TRBJ1-6; TRBD1 matches at 7 bases. The CDR3 is made up of 15 amino acids. CDR1 and CDR2 (germline): LGHDT, YNNKEL (reference sequence). CDR3 amino acids: CASSSRQGKRSPLHY. The DNA of the CDR3 is TGCGCCAGCAGCTCCAGACAGGGAAAACGATCACCCCTCCACTAT.

Only one count was recorded for this clonotype. DNA for the CDR3: TGTGCCAGCAGCGTCAGACCCAACACTGAAGCTTTCTTT. Protein sequence: CASSVRPNTEAFF. The V and J genes are TRBV9 and TRBJ1-1; D ambiguous. The CDR3 runs 13 residues. Germline loops: CDR1 SGDLS, CDR2 YYNGEE. V was pared by 2 bases and J by 2 bases, with 7 bases between.

This clonotype was counted at least ten times. V and J are TRBV4-2 and TRBJ1-2; 7 bases agree with TRBD1. Germline V gene lookup returns CDR1 LGHNA and CDR2 YNFKEQ. The CDR3 is 15 amino acids. V shed 1 base and J 4 bases; nucleotides not matched to a gene: 6. The CDR3 loop is CASSQGQGEIYGYTF. CDR3 in DNA: TGTGCCAGCAGCCAAGGACAGGGTGAAATCTATGGCTACACCTTC.

Turning to this clonotype: With a much larger clone just one base away, this may be a read error. The genes are TRBV4-3 and TRBJ1-2, with D unclear. Germline V gives CDR1 LGHNA, CDR2 YSLEER. The CDR3 totals 13 residues. CDR3 in amino acids: CASSQERSGGHTF. CDR3 nucleotides: TGCGCCAGCAGCCAAGAGCGGAGTGGTGGCCACACCTTC.

This clonotype was observed many times. The chain employs TRBV7-8 and TRBJ2-2; 9 bases fit TRBD1. With V trimmed by 5 bases and J by 7 bases, 17 bases remained unmatched. The CDR3 loop spans 18 amino acids. Germline V gene lookup returns CDR1 SGHVS and CDR2 FQNEAQ. Written as DNA, the CDR3 is TGTGCCAGCAGCCTACCTCCCTGGGACAGGGCTCCCGACGGGGAGCTGTTTTTT. This codes for CASSLPPWDRAPDGELFF. The variable domain in full, with the rest retrieved from reference TRBV7-8 and TRBJ2-2, is GAGVSQSPRYKVAKRGQDVALRCDPISGHVSLFWYQQALGQGPEFLTYFQNEAQLDKSGLPSDRFFAERPEGSVSTLKIQRTQQEDSAVYLCASSLPPWDRAPDGELFFGEGSRLTVL.

This clonotype showed up just a few times. With a much larger clone just one base away, this may be a read error. This chain links TRBV20-1 with TRBJ2-1; 11 bases map to TRBD2. Germline CDR1 reads DFQATT; CDR2 reads SNEGSKA (reference sequence). This CDR3 comprises 16 residues. V lost 1 base and J lost 6; bases outside the gene matches: 8. CDR3 bases: TGCAGTGCTAGAGTCCCGGGACTAGCGGCGTTCAATGAGCAGTTCTTC. This encodes CSARVPGLAAFNEQFF.

This clonotype was detected many times. The V gene is TRBV7-9, the J gene TRBJ2-2; TRBD1 agrees at 7 bases. Germline V CDR1 and CDR2: SEHNR, FQNEAQ (reference sequence). This CDR3 spans 15 amino acids. V shed 4 bases, J shed 2 bases, and the junction held 4 bases outside the gene matches. Here the CDR3 reads CASSSGQVNTGELFF. CDR3 nucleotide sequence: TGTGCCAGCAGCTCAGGACAGGTCAACACCGGGGAGCTGTTTTTT.

This clonotype was seen only once. The rearrangement joins TRBV7-9 to TRBJ2-2; no definite D call. CDR3 length: 12 amino acids. Between the trimmed V and J ends, which lost 6 bases and 3 bases, there was a span of 5 bases. CDR1 is SEHNR and CDR2 is FQNEAQ in the germline V gene (reference sequence). The CDR3 here is CASSVDTGELFF. In DNA, the CDR3 is TGTGCCAGCAGTGTTGACACCGGGGAGCTGTTTTTT.

This clonotype was found a few times. The chain is built from TRBV3-1 and TRBJ2-7; 7 bases match TRBD1. The CDR3 extends over 14 amino acids. CDR1 is LGHDT, CDR2 YNNKEL, per germline (reference sequence). Germline trimming cut 4 bases from V and 3 bases from J; bases unmatched to any gene: 6. The CDR3 sequence: CASSLRDSIYEQYF. Written as DNA, the CDR3 is TGTGCCAGCAGCCTCCGGGACAGTATCTACGAGCAGTACTTC.

The CDR3 loop reads CATSETGGQPQHF. The CDR3 DNA reads TGTGCCACCAGTGAAACAGGGGGTCAGCCCCAGCATTTT. The rearrangement links TRBV24-1 to TRBJ1-5; TRBD1 matches at 8 bases. V shed 4 bases, J shed 6 bases, and the junction held 1 base outside the gene matches. CDR3 size: 13 residues. Germline V gene data show CDR1 as KGHDR and CDR2 as SFDVKD.

The chain combines TRBV5-1 with TRBJ2-1; 7 bases fit TRBD2. CDR3 length: 16 amino acids. V lost 0 bases, J lost 7 bases, and 10 bases stayed unmatched. The germline V gene has CDR1 SGHRS and CDR2 YFSETQ. Written as DNA, the CDR3 is TGCGCCAGCAGCTTGGCCGTAGGCGGGAGCAGGAATGAGCAGTTCTTC. Its translation is CASSLAVGGSRNEQFF.

This clonotype appeared many times. The genes are TRBV3-1 and TRBJ1-6, with D perhaps TRBD1 (6 bases). V was shortened by 4 bases and J by 2 bases, with 12 bases between the two germline ends. The length of the CDR3 is 16 residues. Per germline, CDR1 LGHDT and CDR2 YNNKEL (reference sequence). The CDR3 reads CASSPDRSPYNSPLHF. As DNA, the CDR3 is TGTGCCAGCAGCCCAGACAGGAGCCCCTATAATTCACCCCTCCACTTT.

Only a few counts were recorded for this clonotype. A much larger clone is a single base away; this may be a read error. DNA for the CDR3: TGCTCTGGGAGGAGAGGACGCGAGACCCCGTACTTC. This codes for CSGRRGRETPYF. V usage is TRBV20-1 and J usage is TRBJ2-5; the D gene is possibly TRBD2 (6 bases). The CDR3 spans 12 residues. Germline values: CDR1 DFQATT, CDR2 SNEGSKA (reference sequence).